The clone carrying this T cell receptor (beta chain) appeared a single time. During active infection, Seattle patients enrolled and were then monitored through disease. These data are taken from a study of blood T cell repertoires in COVID-19. Study details: T cells, B-cell-depleted T cells, or PBMCs supplied cDNA or gDNA.

Measured with immunoSEQ multiplex PCR; TCRdb has only the in-frame clones, and not every one. The top ten clones hold over 1% of a sample with 210,000 or so clones, nearly 85% of them seen once. The germline CDR1 and CDR2 sequences are MNHEY and SVGEGT. Trimming took off 2 bases at V and 1 base at J, with 11 bases between the two ends. This CDR3 is built from 15 residues. Sequencing was performed on peripheral blood. This receptor was obtained from a woman in her thirties with COVID-19, enrolled during active disease. The chain links TRBV6-2 or TRBV6-3 to TRBJ2-5; D call uncertain. CDR3 DNA sequence: TGTGCCAGCAGTTACATCAGGCTGGGCCAAGAGACCCAGTACTTC. Translation: CASSYIRLGQETQYF.